This T cell receptor (beta chain) was sequenced during a study of T cell responses to AZD1222 COVID-19 vaccine. Using immunoSEQ multiplex PCR, the repertoire was profiled, and TCRdb retains in-frame clones only, with some absent. The repertoire holds over 100,000 clones, about nine tenths seen once, with approximately 2.5% in the top ten. As regards this clone: Its antigen is currently unknown.

Germline V CDR1 and CDR2: SNHLY, FYNNEI. This CDR3 is built from 13 residues. V lost 4 bases to trimming and J lost 1 base, with 7 bases between them. Overall study findings and caveats: Among vaccine-associated CD4 TCRs, coverage spanned spike, with dominance at 160-218 and 743-854. Mostly white British, mostly female donors; authors suggested clonal diversity may be underestimated. Every sample of the repertoires postdated the peak T cell response. An increase in Spike-specific TCR breadth and depth was observed after two AZD1222 doses.

The sequence was obtained from an adult who received the AZD1222 COVID-19 vaccine. V gene TRBV2 combines with J gene TRBJ1-1; D not resolved. This material consisted of peripheral blood, taken 28 days after the second AZD1222 dose. The CDR3 reads CASSVEGNTEAFF. The DNA for the CDR3 is TGTGCCAGCAGTGTTGAGGGGAACACTGAAGCTTTCTTT. The full variable domain, completed using reference TRBV2 and TRBJ1-1, is EPEVTQTPSHQVTQMGQEVILRCVPISNHLYFYWYRQILGQKVEFLVSFYNNEISEKSEIFDDQFSVERPDGSNFTLKIRSTKLEDSAMYFCASSVEGNTEAFFGQGTRLTVV.